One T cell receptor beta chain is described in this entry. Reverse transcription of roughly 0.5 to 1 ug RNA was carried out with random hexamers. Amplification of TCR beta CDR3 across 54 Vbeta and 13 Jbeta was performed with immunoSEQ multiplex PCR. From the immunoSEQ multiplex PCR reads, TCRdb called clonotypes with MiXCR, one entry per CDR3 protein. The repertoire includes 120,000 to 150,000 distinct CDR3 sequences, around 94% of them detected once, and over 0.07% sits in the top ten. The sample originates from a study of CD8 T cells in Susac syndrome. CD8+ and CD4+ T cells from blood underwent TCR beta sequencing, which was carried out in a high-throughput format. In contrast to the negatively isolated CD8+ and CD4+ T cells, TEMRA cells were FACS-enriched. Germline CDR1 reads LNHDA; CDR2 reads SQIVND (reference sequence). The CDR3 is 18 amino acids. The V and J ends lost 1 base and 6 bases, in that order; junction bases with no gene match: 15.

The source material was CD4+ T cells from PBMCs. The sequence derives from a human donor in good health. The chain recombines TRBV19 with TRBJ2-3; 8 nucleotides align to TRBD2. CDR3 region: CASSIGSAGGLLRDTQYF. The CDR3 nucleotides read TGTGCCAGTAGTATAGGATCGGCGGGAGGCCTCCTTAGGGATACGCAGTATTTT.